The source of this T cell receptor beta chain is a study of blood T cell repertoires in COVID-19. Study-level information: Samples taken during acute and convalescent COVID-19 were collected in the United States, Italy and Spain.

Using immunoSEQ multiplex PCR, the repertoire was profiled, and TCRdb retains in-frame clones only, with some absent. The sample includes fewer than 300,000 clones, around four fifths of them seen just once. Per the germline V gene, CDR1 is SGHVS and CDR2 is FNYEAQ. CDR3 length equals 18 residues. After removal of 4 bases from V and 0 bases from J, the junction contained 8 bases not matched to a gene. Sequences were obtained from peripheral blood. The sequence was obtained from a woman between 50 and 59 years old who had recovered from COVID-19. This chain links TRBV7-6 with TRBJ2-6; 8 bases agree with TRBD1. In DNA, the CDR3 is TGTGCCAGCAGCTGGAAATCGGGACAGGTCTCTGGGGCCAACGTCCTGACTTTC. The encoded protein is CASSWKSGQVSGANVLTF.